Each of the 20 T cell receptor beta chains below was sequenced from the same sample in a study of CD8 T cells in ankylosing spondylitis. Whole-study findings and limits: Seemingly characteristic of ankylosing spondylitis blood was a TCR beta motif consisting of fewer than 10 highly homologous variants.

TCRdb reprocessed the 5' RACE reads with MiXCR, giving one entry per CDR3 protein. Altogether about 440,000 distinct CDR3 sequences are present, about 15% being singletons, with the ten largest covering 1%. Antigen specificity for these receptors is unknown. The sequencing sample was made of blood, either unsorted or a sorted T cell fraction (not recorded which). The receptors here all came from a male donor with ankylosing spondylitis.

The rearrangement joins TRBV27 to TRBJ2-5, with TRBD2 matching 7 bases. The trim removed 7 bases at V and 3 bases at J, leaving 11 bases unmatched. CDR1 MNHEY and CDR2 SMNVEV come from the germline V gene (reference sequence). The CDR3 contains 15 residues. In DNA, the CDR3 is TGTGCCAGCATGGGGGAGGGCCGCGGGAAAGAGACCCAGTACTTC. Translated: CASMGEGRGKETQYF.

The chain combines TRBV3-1 with TRBJ2-1; the D gene could be TRBD1 or TRBD2 (5 bases each). The germline V and J ends were trimmed by 2 bases and 10 bases, with 12 bases remaining between them. Germline V gene data show CDR1 as LGHDT and CDR2 as YNNKEL (reference sequence). CDR3 length: 13 residues. CDR3 in amino acids: CASSQRDGLEQFF. Written as DNA, the CDR3 is TGTGCCAGCAGCCAACGGGACGGCTTGGAGCAGTTCTTC.

The chain combines TRBV29-1 with TRBJ2-3; D is ambiguous. Germline V CDR1 and CDR2: SQVTM, ANQGSEA. The CDR3 contains 18 residues. The V end was cut by 0 bases, the J end by 0 bases, with 19 bases between. DNA for the CDR3: TGCAGCGTTGAAGATTCGGACGCCCCATTTCGCAGCACAGATACGCAGTATTTT. Translating gives CSVEDSDAPFRSTDTQYF.

This clonotype was counted only a few times. This chain connects TRBV19 to TRBJ1-2; the match to TRBD1 covers 9 bases. Trimming cost V 9 bases and J 7 bases; bases outside gene matches: 9. Germline V lookup: CDR1 LNHDA, CDR2 SQIVND (reference sequence). This CDR3 is built from 13 residues. CDR3 DNA: TGTGCCAGCAAGAAACAGGGGGCCTCTGGCTACACCTTC. Protein: CASKKQGASGYTF.

This chain connects TRBV3-1 to TRBJ2-7; no firm D call. CDR1 and CDR2 from the germline V gene are LGHDT and YNNKEL (reference sequence). The CDR3 consists of 12 residues. V was pared by 0 bases and J by 5 bases, with 5 bases between. The chain's CDR3 is CASSQDSHEQYF. For the CDR3, the DNA is TGTGCCAGCAGCCAAGACAGCCACGAGCAGTACTTC.

The chain combines TRBV2 with TRBJ2-3, with D uncertain. CDR3 length: 14 residues. The germline V and J ends were trimmed by 6 bases and 6 bases, with 16 bases remaining between them. CDR1 is SNHLY and CDR2 is FYNNEI in the germline V gene. CDR3 in DNA: TGTGCCAGCAGGCCGACCTATTCCGGGGATACGCAGTATTTT. This translates into CASRPTYSGDTQYF. The entire variable domain, with the rest obtained from reference TRBV2 and TRBJ2-3, is as follows: EPEVTQTPSHQVTQMGQEVILRCVPISNHLYFYWYRQILGQKVEFLVSFYNNEISEKSEIFDDQFSVERPDGSNFTLKIRSTKLEDSAMYFCASRPTYSGDTQYFGPGTRLTVL.

The V gene is TRBV7-2, the J gene TRBJ2-1, with TRBD1 as a possible D gene (5 bases). Trimming took 1 base from V and 7 from J, leaving 17 bases between them. CDR3 length: 16 amino acids. CDR1 SGHTA and CDR2 FQGNSA come from the germline V gene. In DNA, the CDR3 is TGTGCCAGCAGCTTAGTAGGGGTGGGCCGTCGAAATGAGCAGTTCTTC. This translates into CASSLVGVGRRNEQFF.

This rearrangement joins TRBV11-2 to TRBJ1-6; D remains ambiguous. The V and J ends lost 5 bases and 0 bases respectively, with 17 bases between them. The CDR3 loop spans 18 amino acids. Germline CDR1 reads SGHAT; CDR2 reads FQNNGV. The CDR3 DNA is TGTGCCAGCAGCCCAACTCCAATGCACGCCTCCTATAATTCACCCCTCCACTTT. Residues: CASSPTPMHASYNSPLHF. Using reference TRBV11-2 and TRBJ1-6 for the parts outside the CDR3, the full variable domain is EAGVAQSPRYKIIEKRQSVAFWCNPISGHATLYWYQQILGQGPKLLIQFQNNGVVDDSQLPKDRFSAERLKGVDSTLKIQPAKLEDSAVYLCASSPTPMHASYNSPLHFGNGTRLTVT.

This clonotype was detected ten times or more. The rearrangement uses TRBV6-1 and TRBJ2-7; the D gene could be TRBD1 or TRBD2 (7 bases each). Trimming pared 6 bases from V and 1 base from J, leaving 10 bases between. Germline assignment: CDR1 MNHNS and CDR2 SASEGT. CDR3 size: 13 residues. CDR3 nucleotides: TGTGCCAGCAGCAGGGGGGGGTCCTACGAGCAGTACTTC. Translating gives CASSRGGSYEQYF.

The chain couples TRBV29-1 to TRBJ1-1; unclear D gene. The CDR3 spans 12 residues. Between the trimmed V and J ends, which lost 4 bases and 3 bases, there was a span of 9 bases. CDR1 is SQVTM, CDR2 ANQGSEA, per germline. CDR3 sequence reads: CSVVAMDTEAFF. The CDR3 nucleotides read TGCAGCGTTGTTGCGATGGACACTGAAGCTTTCTTT.

The chain employs TRBV6-5 and TRBJ1-5; D call uncertain. This CDR3 has 15 amino acids. The germline V gene has CDR1 MNHEY and CDR2 SVGAGI. The V gene lost 4 bases and the J gene lost 2 bases, with 12 bases spanning the gap. The CDR3 protein is CASSFTRSRNQPQHF. The CDR3 DNA follows: TGTGCCAGCAGTTTCACACGATCCCGCAATCAGCCCCAGCATTTT.

On this clonotype: Since no conserved phenylalanine or tryptophan closes the CDR3, a read error is the likely cause. The V call is TRBV5-5, the J call TRBJ2-4; D is ambiguous. Germline-derived CDR1 and CDR2 are SGHKS and YYEKEE (reference sequence). The CDR3 covers 13 residues. V lost 7 bases and J 0 bases, leaving 8 bases between the germline ends. CDR3 loop: CASGLGAKNIQYS. CDR3 coding DNA: TGTGCCAGCGGGTTGGGAGCCAAAAACATTCAGTACTCC.

The chain couples TRBV5-1 to TRBJ2-1; perhaps TRBD1 as D (5 bases). The V and J ends lost 5 bases and 6 bases respectively, with 15 bases between them. The CDR3 sequence is 14 residues long. Germline values: CDR1 SGHRS, CDR2 YFSETQ. Here the CDR3 DNA reads TGCGCCAGCAGTCGCGACGACCAGGGCAATGAGCAGTTCTTC. Protein: CASSRDDQGNEQFF. Looking up the rest from reference TRBV5-1 and TRBJ2-1 gives the full variable domain: KAGVTQTPRYLIKTRGQQVTLSCSPISGHRSVSWYQQTPGQGLQFLFEYFSETQRNKGNFPGRFSGRQFSNSRSEMNVSTLELGDSALYLCASSRDDQGNEQFFGPGTRLTVL.

CDR3 DNA: TGTGCCAGCAGCAACCATAGCGGGACTGCCTCGAGGGGGCAGTTCTTC. This encodes CASSNHSGTASRGQFF. The chain has TRBV7-8 and TRBJ2-1, with 8 nucleotides matching TRBD2. The J segment lost 12 bases and the V segment lost 5 bases, leaving 18 bases of the junction unmatched. The CDR3 has 16 residues. Germline CDR1 reads SGHVS; CDR2 reads FQNEAQ. Complete variable domain (other parts from reference TRBV7-8 and TRBJ2-1): GAGVSQSPRYKVAKRGQDVALRCDPISGHVSLFWYQQALGQGPEFLTYFQNEAQLDKSGLPSDRFFAERPEGSVSTLKIQRTQQEDSAVYLCASSNHSGTASRGQFFGPGTRLTVL.

Ten or more counts support this clonotype. The gene calls are TRBV6-1 and TRBJ1-2; possible D gene TRBD1, 6 bases. The CDR3 totals 13 residues. Germline V gene data show CDR1 as MNHNS and CDR2 as SASEGT. Between the trimmed V and J ends, which lost 7 bases and 6 bases, there was a span of 15 bases. In DNA form, the CDR3 reads TGTGCCAGCAAGGACAGAGGGTACAATGGCTACACCTTC. Translation: CASKDRGYNGYTF.

The CDR3 protein is CASSYSTSGGALQETQYF. The CDR3 coding sequence is TGTGCCAGCAGTTACTCGACTAGCGGGGGGGCCCTCCAAGAGACCCAGTACTTC. The chain employs TRBV6-5 and TRBJ2-5, with TRBD2 matching 14 bases. V trimming: 0 bases; J trimming: 1 base; junction bases outside the gene matches: 4. CDR1 is MNHEY and CDR2 is SVGAGI in the germline V gene. The CDR3 spans 18 residues.

This clonotype was counted between two and nine times. The chain uses TRBV5-6 and TRBJ1-2, with 8 bases matching TRBD1. The length of the CDR3 is 12 residues. With 5 bases clipped from V and 6 bases from J, the junction kept 3 bases outside the gene matches. Germline values: CDR1 SGHDT, CDR2 YYEEEE. CDR3 amino acids: CASSTDRDGYTF. The CDR3 coding sequence is TGTGCCAGCAGTACGGACAGGGATGGCTACACCTTC.

This clonotype was seen many times. V usage is TRBV12-3 or TRBV12-4 and J usage is TRBJ2-3; 7 bases line up with TRBD1. V gave up 3 bases and J gave up 4 bases; unmatched junction bases: 7. This CDR3 spans 15 amino acids. This chain's CDR3 is CASSLTGSFADTQYF. DNA of the CDR3: TGTGCCAGCAGTTTGACAGGGTCCTTCGCAGATACGCAGTATTTT.

The rearrangement uses TRBV3-1 and TRBJ1-2; possibly TRBD1 for D (6 bases). This CDR3 has 14 residues. The germline V gene has CDR1 LGHDT and CDR2 YNNKEL (reference sequence). The V gene lost 0 bases and the J gene lost 4 bases, with 9 bases spanning the gap. CDR3 sequence reads: CASSQDGGLYGYTF. In nucleotides, the CDR3 is TGTGCCAGCAGCCAAGACGGGGGCCTCTATGGCTACACCTTC.

The V and J genes are TRBV3-1 and TRBJ1-3; possibly TRBD1 for D (5 bases). The CDR3 totals 14 residues. Germline V gene data show CDR1 as LGHDT and CDR2 as YNNKEL (reference sequence). Between the trimmed V and J ends, which lost 4 bases and 4 bases, there was a span of 11 bases. The CDR3 DNA follows: TGTGCCAGCAGCCCGTTCGAGGGGGGAAACACCATATATTTT. This translates into CASSPFEGGNTIYF.